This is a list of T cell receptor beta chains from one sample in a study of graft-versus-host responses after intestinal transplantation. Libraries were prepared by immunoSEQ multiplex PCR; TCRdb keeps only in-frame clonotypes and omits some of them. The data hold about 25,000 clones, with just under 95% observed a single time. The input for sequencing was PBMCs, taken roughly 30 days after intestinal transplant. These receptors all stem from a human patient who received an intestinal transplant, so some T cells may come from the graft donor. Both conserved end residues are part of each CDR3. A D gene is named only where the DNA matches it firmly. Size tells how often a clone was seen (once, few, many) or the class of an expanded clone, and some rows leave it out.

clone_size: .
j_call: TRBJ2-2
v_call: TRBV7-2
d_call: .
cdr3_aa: CASSDQTGLNTGELFF
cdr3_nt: TGTGCCAGCAGCGACCAAACAGGGTTGAACACCGGGGAGCTGTTTTTT

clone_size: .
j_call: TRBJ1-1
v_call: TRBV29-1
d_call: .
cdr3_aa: CSVEMAGNTEAFF
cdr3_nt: TGCAGCGTTGAAATGGCGGGCAACACTGAAGCTTTCTTT

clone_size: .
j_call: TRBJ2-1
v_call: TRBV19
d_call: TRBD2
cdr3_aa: CASSPSGRASYNEQFF
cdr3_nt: TGTGCCAGTAGTCCTAGCGGGAGGGCCTCCTACAATGAGCAGTTCTTC

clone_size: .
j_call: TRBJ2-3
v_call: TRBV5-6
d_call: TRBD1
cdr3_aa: CASASTGLTDTQYF
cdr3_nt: TGTGCCAGCGCGTCGACAGGGCTCACAGATACGCAGTATTTT

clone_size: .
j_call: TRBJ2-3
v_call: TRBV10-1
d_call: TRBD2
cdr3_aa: CASSEFESPGGQTDTQYF
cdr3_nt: TGCGCCAGCAGTGAGTTCGAATCCCCGGGGGGTCAAACAGATACGCAGTATTTT

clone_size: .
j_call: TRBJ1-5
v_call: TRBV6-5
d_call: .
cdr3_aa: CASSRGRTSNQPQHF
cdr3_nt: TGTGCCAGCAGCCGAGGACGGACTAGCAATCAGCCCCAGCATTTT

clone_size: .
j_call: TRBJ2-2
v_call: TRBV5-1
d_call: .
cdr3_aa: CASTSDRTNTGELFF
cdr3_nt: TGCGCCAGCACTTCCGACAGGACGAACACCGGGGAGCTGTTTTTT

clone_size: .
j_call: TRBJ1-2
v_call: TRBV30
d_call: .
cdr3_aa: CAWRLKGVEGYTF
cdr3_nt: TGTGCCTGGAGATTAAAGGGAGTTGAGGGCTACACCTTC

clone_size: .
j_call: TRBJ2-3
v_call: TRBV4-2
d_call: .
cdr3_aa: CASSQVEGGLKVDTQYF
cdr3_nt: TGTGCCAGCAGCCAAGTAGAGGGGGGCCTTAAGGTAGATACGCAGTATTTT

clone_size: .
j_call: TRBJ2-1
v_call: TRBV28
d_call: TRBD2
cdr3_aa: CASSLSSDETSGKTYNEQFF
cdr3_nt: TGTGCCAGCAGTTTATCTTCGGACGAAACTAGCGGGAAAACCTACAATGAGCAGTTCTTC

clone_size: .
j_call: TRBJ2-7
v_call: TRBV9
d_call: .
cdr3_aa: CARCFCNAGREYF
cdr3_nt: TGTGCCAGATGTTTTTGTAATGCAGGTCGGGAGTACTTC

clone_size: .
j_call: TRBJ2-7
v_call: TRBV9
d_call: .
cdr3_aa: CASSVGLGPSGEQYF
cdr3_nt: TGTGCCAGCAGCGTAGGTCTGGGACCCTCGGGCGAGCAGTACTTC

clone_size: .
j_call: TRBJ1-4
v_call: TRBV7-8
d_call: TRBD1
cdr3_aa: CASSLGLLLQGNEKLFF
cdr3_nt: TGTGCCAGCAGCTTAGGTCTGTTGCTACAGGGGAATGAAAAACTGTTTTTT

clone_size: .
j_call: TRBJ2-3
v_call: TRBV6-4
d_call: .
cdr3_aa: CASSDSGRPTDTQYF
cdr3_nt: TGTGCCAGCAGTGACTCTGGCCGCCCCACAGATACGCAGTATTTT

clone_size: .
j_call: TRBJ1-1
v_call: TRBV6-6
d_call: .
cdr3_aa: CASRDSGNTEAFF
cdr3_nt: TGTGCCAGCAGGGACTCTGGGAACACTGAAGCTTTCTTT

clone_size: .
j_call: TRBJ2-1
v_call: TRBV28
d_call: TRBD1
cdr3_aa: CASSFRDRGRSPNEQFF
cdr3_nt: TGTGCCAGCAGTTTTAGGGACAGGGGGCGATCTCCCAATGAGCAGTTCTTC

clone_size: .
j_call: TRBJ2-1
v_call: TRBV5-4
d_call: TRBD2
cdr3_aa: CASRNGLAGKVHNEQFF
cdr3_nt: TGTGCCAGCAGGAACGGACTAGCGGGGAAGGTCCACAATGAGCAGTTCTTC

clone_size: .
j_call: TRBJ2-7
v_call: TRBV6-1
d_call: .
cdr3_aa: CASSDGRAENSYEQYF
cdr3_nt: TGTGCCAGCAGTGACGGGCGGGCAGAGAATTCCTACGAGCAGTACTTC

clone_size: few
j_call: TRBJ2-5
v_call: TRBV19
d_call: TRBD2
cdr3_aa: CASGPSGPGETQYF
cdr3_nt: TGTGCCAGCGGACCTAGCGGGCCGGGGGAGACCCAGTACTTC

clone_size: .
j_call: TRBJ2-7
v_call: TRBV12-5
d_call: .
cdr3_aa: CASGPRTYEQYF
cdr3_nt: TGTGCTAGTGGCCCCCGGACCTACGAGCAGTACTTC

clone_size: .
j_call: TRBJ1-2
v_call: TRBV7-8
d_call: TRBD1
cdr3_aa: CASSSGTGNYGYTF
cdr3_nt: TGTGCCAGCAGCTCCGGGACAGGGAACTATGGCTACACCTTC

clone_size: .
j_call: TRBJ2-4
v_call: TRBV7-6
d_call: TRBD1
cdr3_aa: CASSLADRFIQYF
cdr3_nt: TGTGCCAGCAGCTTAGCGGACAGGTTTATTCAGTACTTC

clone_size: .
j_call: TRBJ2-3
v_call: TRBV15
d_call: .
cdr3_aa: CATSSDFTDTQYF
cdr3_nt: TGTGCCACCAGCAGCGACTTCACAGATACGCAGTATTTT

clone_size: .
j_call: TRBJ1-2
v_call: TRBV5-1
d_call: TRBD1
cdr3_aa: CASSSGQGDGYTF
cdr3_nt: TGCGCCAGCAGCTCGGGACAGGGGGATGGCTACACCTTC

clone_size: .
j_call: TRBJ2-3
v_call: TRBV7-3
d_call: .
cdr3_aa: CASSLHGGGFTDTQYF
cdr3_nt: TGTGCCAGCAGCCTTCATGGGGGCGGCTTCACAGATACGCAGTATTTT

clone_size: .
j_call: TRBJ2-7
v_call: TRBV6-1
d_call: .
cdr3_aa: CASSSPNEQYF
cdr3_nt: TGTGCCAGCAGTTCCCCGAACGAGCAGTACTTC

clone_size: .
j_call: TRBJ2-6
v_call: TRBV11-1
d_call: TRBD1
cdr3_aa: CASSFRGDRAYSGANVLTF
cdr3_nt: TGTGCCAGCAGTTTTAGGGGGGACAGGGCCTACTCTGGGGCCAACGTCCTGACTTTC

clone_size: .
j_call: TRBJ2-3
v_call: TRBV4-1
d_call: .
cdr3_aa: CASGTLREDTQYF
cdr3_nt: TGCGCCAGCGGGACTCTTAGGGAGGATACGCAGTATTTT

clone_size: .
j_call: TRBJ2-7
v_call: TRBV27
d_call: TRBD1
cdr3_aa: CASSSIGTGAYEQYF
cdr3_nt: TGTGCCAGCAGTTCGATCGGGACAGGGGCCTACGAGCAGTACTTC

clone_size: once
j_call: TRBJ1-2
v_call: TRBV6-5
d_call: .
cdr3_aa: CASSYRINYGYTF
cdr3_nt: TGTGCCAGCAGTTATAGGATTAACTATGGCTACACCTTC

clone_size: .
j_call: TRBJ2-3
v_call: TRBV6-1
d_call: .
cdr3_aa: CASRDIADATDTQYF
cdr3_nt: TGTGCCAGCAGGGATATAGCGGACGCCACAGATACGCAGTATTTT

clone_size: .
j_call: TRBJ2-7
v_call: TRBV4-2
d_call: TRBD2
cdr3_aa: CASSRTSGSSYEQYF
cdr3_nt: TGTGCCAGCAGCCGGACTAGCGGGAGCTCCTACGAGCAGTACTTC

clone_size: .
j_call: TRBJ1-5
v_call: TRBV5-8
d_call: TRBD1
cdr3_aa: CASSLALGQVRSNQPQHF
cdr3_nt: TGTGCCAGCAGCTTGGCCCTGGGACAGGTCCGCAGTAACCAGCCCCAGCATTTT

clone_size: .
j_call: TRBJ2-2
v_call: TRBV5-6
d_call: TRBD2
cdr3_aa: CASSLETGGKTGELFF
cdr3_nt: TGTGCCAGCAGCTTGGAAACGGGGGGAAAGACCGGGGAGCTGTTCTTT

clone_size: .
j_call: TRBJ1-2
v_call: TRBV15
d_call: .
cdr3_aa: CATSRGAEGIYYGYTF
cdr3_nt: TGTGCCACCAGCAGAGGGGCAGAGGGAATCTACTATGGCTACACCTTC

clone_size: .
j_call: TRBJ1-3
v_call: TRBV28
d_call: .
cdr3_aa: CASSPPHAWTDSSGNTIYF
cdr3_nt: TGTGCCAGCAGTCCACCTCACGCTTGGACAGACTCCTCTGGAAACACCATATATTTT

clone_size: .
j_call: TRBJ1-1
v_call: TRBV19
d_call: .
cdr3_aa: CASSIGPFGMNTEAFF
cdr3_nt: TGTGCCAGTAGTATAGGCCCATTCGGGATGAACACTGAAGCTTTCTTT

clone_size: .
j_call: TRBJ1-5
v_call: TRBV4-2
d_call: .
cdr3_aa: CASSQTKQGNGNQPQHF
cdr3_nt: TGTGCCAGCAGCCAGACTAAACAGGGAAATGGGAATCAGCCCCAGCATTTT

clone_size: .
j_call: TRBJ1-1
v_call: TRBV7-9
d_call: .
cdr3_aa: CASSPFGPRDTEAFF
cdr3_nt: TGTGCCAGCAGCCCATTTGGACCGCGGGACACTGAAGCTTTCTTT

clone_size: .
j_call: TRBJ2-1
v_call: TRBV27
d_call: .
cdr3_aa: CASSLSWGAEEQFF
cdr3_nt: TGTGCCAGCAGTCTTTCTTGGGGGGCAGAGGAGCAGTTCTTC

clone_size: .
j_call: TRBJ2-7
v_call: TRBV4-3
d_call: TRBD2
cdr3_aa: CASSQDLSGGAGEQYF
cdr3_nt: TGCGCCAGCAGCCAAGATCTTAGCGGGGGGGCCGGGGAGCAGTACTTC

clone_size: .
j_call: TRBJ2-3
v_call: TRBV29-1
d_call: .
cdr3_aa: CTYRDLNTDTQYF
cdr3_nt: TGCACCTACAGGGATTTGAACACAGATACGCAGTATTTT